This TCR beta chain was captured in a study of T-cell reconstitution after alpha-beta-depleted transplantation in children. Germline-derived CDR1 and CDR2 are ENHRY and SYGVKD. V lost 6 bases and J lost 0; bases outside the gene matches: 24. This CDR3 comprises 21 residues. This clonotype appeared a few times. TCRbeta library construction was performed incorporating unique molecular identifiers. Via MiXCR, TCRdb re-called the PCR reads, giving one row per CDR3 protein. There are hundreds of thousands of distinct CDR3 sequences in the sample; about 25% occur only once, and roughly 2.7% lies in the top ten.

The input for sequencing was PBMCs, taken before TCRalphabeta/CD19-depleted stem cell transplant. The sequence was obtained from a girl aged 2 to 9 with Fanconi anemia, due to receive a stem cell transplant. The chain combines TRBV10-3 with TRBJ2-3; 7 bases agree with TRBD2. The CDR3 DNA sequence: TGTGCCATCAGCTGGGCAGGGAGAGCAAGCGGAGCGGGAACTAGCACAGATACGCAGTATTTT. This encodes CAISWAGRASGAGTSTDTQYF.